The rows below give T cell receptor beta chains drawn from one sample of a study of blood T cells in healthy people across ages. TCRdb ran MiXCR on the 5' RACE reads and lists one entry per CDR3 protein. Among hundreds of thousands of distinct CDR3 sequences listed, about 32% were seen once. The sequenced sample was blood. The receptors here all came from a woman aged 80 or older in good health. Both conserved end residues are part of each CDR3. D genes are given only for firm matches. Not every row has a clone size; where given, it reads once, few, many or a size class.

clone size: many
D gene: .
V gene: TRBV7-2
J gene: TRBJ2-1
CDR3 DNA: TGTGCCAGCAGCTTAGATAGCAATGAGCAGTTCTTC
CDR3 protein: CASSLDSNEQFF

clone size: many
D gene: .
V gene: TRBV5-1
J gene: TRBJ2-1
CDR3 DNA: TGCGCCAGCAGCTTGGAATCCAGGGGATTATACAATGAGCAGTTCTTC
CDR3 protein: CASSLESRGLYNEQFF

clone size: .
D gene: .
V gene: TRBV13
J gene: TRBJ1-2
CDR3 DNA: TGTGCCAGCAGCCTCAGGGAATATGGCTACACCTTC
CDR3 protein: CASSLREYGYTF

clone size: many
D gene: .
V gene: TRBV4-3
J gene: TRBJ2-7
CDR3 DNA: TGCGCCAGCAGCCAAGTGGGGGTACCCTACGAGCAGTACTTC
CDR3 protein: CASSQVGVPYEQYF

clone size: .
D gene: TRBD2
V gene: TRBV6-1
J gene: TRBJ2-7
CDR3 DNA: TGTACCATCGCGGGGGGGCCATTCTACAATGAGCAGTACTTC
CDR3 protein: CTIAGGPFYNEQYF

clone size: many
D gene: .
V gene: TRBV12-3/TRBV12-4
J gene: TRBJ1-4
CDR3 DNA: TGTGCCAGCAGTTTTGGGTACGGACTGTTTTTT
CDR3 protein: CASSFGYGLFF

clone size: .
D gene: .
V gene: TRBV29-1
J gene: TRBJ2-3
CDR3 DNA: TGCAGCGCTGATACGCAGTATTTT
CDR3 protein: CSADTQYF

clone size: many
D gene: TRBD2
V gene: TRBV5-1
J gene: TRBJ2-5
CDR3 DNA: TGCGCCAGCAGCTTGGCTAGCGGGGGGCTGCAGACCCAGTACTTC
CDR3 protein: CASSLASGGLQTQYF

clone size: .
D gene: .
V gene: TRBV7-2
J gene: TRBJ2-5
CDR3 DNA: TGTGCCAGCAGCGCCAGGAAGCAAGAGACCCAGTACTTC
CDR3 protein: CASSARKQETQYF

clone size: many
D gene: .
V gene: TRBV6-5
J gene: TRBJ1-2
CDR3 DNA: TGTGCCAGCACCGGTCTATCGGAGGGCTACACCTTC
CDR3 protein: CASTGLSEGYTF

clone size: .
D gene: .
V gene: TRBV5-1
J gene: TRBJ2-7
CDR3 DNA: TGCGCCAGCAGCCAGGACGGGAGCTCCTACAATGAGCAGTACTTC
CDR3 protein: CASSQDGSSYNEQYF

clone size: few
D gene: TRBD2
V gene: TRBV5-1
J gene: TRBJ2-3
CDR3 DNA: TGCGCCAGCAGCCGAAGCGGGGGGGCTGGGTCAGATACGCGGTATTTT
CDR3 protein: CASSRSGGAGSDTRYF

clone size: .
D gene: .
V gene: TRBV12-3/TRBV12-4
J gene: TRBJ2-5
CDR3 DNA: TGTGCCAGCAAGGCATCACAGTGGGAGACCCAGTACTTC
CDR3 protein: CASKASQWETQYF

clone size: once
D gene: .
V gene: TRBV12-3/TRBV12-4
J gene: TRBJ2-3
CDR3 DNA: TGTGCCAGCAGCCTAGGACAATTCGGCGCAGATGCGGAGTATTTT
CDR3 protein: CASSLGQFGADAEYF

clone size: .
D gene: TRBD1
V gene: TRBV7-2
J gene: TRBJ2-7
CDR3 DNA: TGTGCCAGCAGCCTCTGGACAGGGGACGAGCAGTACTTC
CDR3 protein: CASSLWTGDEQYF

clone size: many
D gene: .
V gene: TRBV27
J gene: TRBJ2-7
CDR3 DNA: TGTGCCAGCAGTTTGACACGTTCCTACGAGCAGTACTTC
CDR3 protein: CASSLTRSYEQYF

clone size: .
D gene: TRBD1
V gene: TRBV7-9
J gene: TRBJ2-4
CDR3 DNA: TGTGCCAGCAGCTTAGACCGGGACAGGGAAAACATTCAGTACTTC
CDR3 protein: CASSLDRDRENIQYF

clone size: few
D gene: .
V gene: TRBV27
J gene: TRBJ1-4
CDR3 DNA: TGTGCCAGCAGTTTAAGTGTGACTAACCGAGAAAAACTGTTTTTT
CDR3 protein: CASSLSVTNREKLFF

clone size: few
D gene: .
V gene: TRBV7-2
J gene: TRBJ2-7
CDR3 DNA: TGTGCCAGCAGCAACCCTGGGTCCAATGAGCAGTACTTC
CDR3 protein: CASSNPGSNEQYF

clone size: .
D gene: .
V gene: TRBV6-5
J gene: TRBJ2-3
CDR3 DNA: TGTGCCAGCAGCTTACAGGGTTTCCACCAGTATTTT
CDR3 protein: CASSLQGFHQYF

clone size: .
D gene: .
V gene: TRBV20-1
J gene: TRBJ2-7
CDR3 DNA: TGCAGTGCTAGAGGACTAGGAGGGTTTGCCTACGAGCAGTACTTC
CDR3 protein: CSARGLGGFAYEQYF

clone size: many
D gene: .
V gene: TRBV4-1
J gene: TRBJ2-7
CDR3 DNA: TGCGCCAGCAGCCAAGTTAGGGCCGGCTACGAGCAGTACTTC
CDR3 protein: CASSQVRAGYEQYF

clone size: few
D gene: .
V gene: TRBV4-3
J gene: TRBJ1-6
CDR3 DNA: TGCGCCAGCAGCGAAGGGGCTAGCTCCTATAATTCACCCCTCCACTTT
CDR3 protein: CASSEGASSYNSPLHF

clone size: .
D gene: .
V gene: TRBV6-5
J gene: TRBJ1-6
CDR3 DNA: TGTGCCAGCAGTCGGGGTGGGAATTCACCCCTCCACTTT
CDR3 protein: CASSRGGNSPLHF

clone size: many
D gene: .
V gene: TRBV5-1
J gene: TRBJ2-1
CDR3 DNA: TGCGCCAGCAGCGCGAGGACTATTTTTAATGAGCAGTTCTTC
CDR3 protein: CASSARTIFNEQFF

clone size: many
D gene: .
V gene: TRBV7-3
J gene: TRBJ1-2
CDR3 DNA: TGTGCCAGCAGCTTAACACAGGGCTATGGCTACACCTTC
CDR3 protein: CASSLTQGYGYTF

clone size: many
D gene: TRBD1
V gene: TRBV20-1
J gene: TRBJ2-4
CDR3 DNA: TGCAGTGCACCGGGACAGGATCTCGGCATTCAGTACTTC
CDR3 protein: CSAPGQDLGIQYF

clone size: .
D gene: .
V gene: TRBV30
J gene: TRBJ1-2
CDR3 DNA: TGTGCCTGGAGTGGGGGATTGGACTATGGCTACACCTTC
CDR3 protein: CAWSGGLDYGYTF

clone size: many
D gene: TRBD1
V gene: TRBV29-1
J gene: TRBJ2-1
CDR3 DNA: TGCAGCGTGCCCCACAGGGGCCCCTACAATGAGCAGTTCTTC
CDR3 protein: CSVPHRGPYNEQFF

clone size: once
D gene: .
V gene: TRBV7-9
J gene: TRBJ1-4
CDR3 DNA: TGTGCCAGCAGCCATCAGGACGGGAAACTGTTTTTT
CDR3 protein: CASSHQDGKLFF

clone size: many
D gene: .
V gene: TRBV12-3/TRBV12-4
J gene: TRBJ2-1
CDR3 DNA: TGTGCCAGCAGCGGGGAGAGGTCCTACAATGAGCAGTTCTTC
CDR3 protein: CASSGERSYNEQFF

clone size: .
D gene: .
V gene: TRBV9
J gene: TRBJ1-1
CDR3 DNA: TGTGCCAGCAGCCTGACCTGGGGTGGTACTGAAGCTTTCTTT
CDR3 protein: CASSLTWGGTEAFF

clone size: .
D gene: .
V gene: TRBV7-6
J gene: TRBJ2-6
CDR3 DNA: TGTGCCAGCAGCTTAGCGTCTTCAGCCCGGCACCATAGCTCTGGGGCCAACGTCCTGACTTTC
CDR3 protein: CASSLASSARHHSSGANVLTF

clone size: few
D gene: .
V gene: TRBV11-2
J gene: TRBJ2-3
CDR3 DNA: TGTGCCAGCAGCTTAGTACCATGGGGGGGCGGGGGTCGAGATACGCAGTATTTT
CDR3 protein: CASSLVPWGGGGRDTQYF

clone size: many
D gene: .
V gene: TRBV9
J gene: TRBJ1-5
CDR3 DNA: TGTGCCAGCAGCGTGGGGGCGGGTCAGCCCCAGCATTTT
CDR3 protein: CASSVGAGQPQHF

clone size: many
D gene: .
V gene: TRBV5-4
J gene: TRBJ2-1
CDR3 DNA: TGTGCCAGCAGTTTGGATTCCGGGGCCAACAATGAGCAGTTCTTC
CDR3 protein: CASSLDSGANNEQFF

clone size: many
D gene: TRBD1
V gene: TRBV18
J gene: TRBJ1-4
CDR3 DNA: TGTGCCAGCTCATCGACAGGGGTCGGAACTAATGAAAAACTGTTTTTT
CDR3 protein: CASSSTGVGTNEKLFF

clone size: .
D gene: .
V gene: TRBV15
J gene: TRBJ1-2
CDR3 DNA: TGTGCCACCAGCAGAGACGGTGATCGTGGCTACACCTTC
CDR3 protein: CATSRDGDRGYTF

clone size: few
D gene: .
V gene: TRBV20-1
J gene: TRBJ1-5
CDR3 DNA: TGCAGTGCTAGGCCGGGCCCCAATAGGCCCCAGCATTTT
CDR3 protein: CSARPGPNRPQHF

clone size: .
D gene: .
V gene: TRBV15
J gene: TRBJ2-1
CDR3 DNA: TGTGCCACCAGCAGGGATAGAAATGAGCGGTTCTTC
CDR3 protein: CATSRDRNERFF

clone size: many
D gene: .
V gene: TRBV11-2
J gene: TRBJ1-2
CDR3 DNA: TGTGCCAGCAGCTCAACAGGGACGGACGGCTACACCTTC
CDR3 protein: CASSSTGTDGYTF

clone size: many
D gene: .
V gene: TRBV7-2
J gene: TRBJ1-5
CDR3 DNA: TGTGCCAGCAGCTTAGGCAGGGGTAGAGGCAATCAGCCCCAGCATTTT
CDR3 protein: CASSLGRGRGNQPQHF

clone size: few
D gene: .
V gene: TRBV30
J gene: TRBJ1-6
CDR3 DNA: TGTGCCTGGATGGCCACCTATAATTCACCCCTCCACTTT
CDR3 protein: CAWMATYNSPLHF

clone size: many
D gene: TRBD1
V gene: TRBV5-1
J gene: TRBJ2-5
CDR3 DNA: TGCGCCAGCAGCCGGGGACAGGGAGGGGGTCAAGAGACCCAGTACTTC
CDR3 protein: CASSRGQGGGQETQYF

clone size: many
D gene: .
V gene: TRBV7-3
J gene: TRBJ2-5
CDR3 DNA: TGTGCCAGCAGCTTAAGCTCCACAGAGACCCAGTACTTC
CDR3 protein: CASSLSSTETQYF

clone size: many
D gene: TRBD2
V gene: TRBV9
J gene: TRBJ2-1
CDR3 DNA: TGTGCCAGCAGTCGCGGGGAGGGGTTTATGGATGAGCAGTTCTTC
CDR3 protein: CASSRGEGFMDEQFF

clone size: once
D gene: .
V gene: TRBV29-1
J gene: TRBJ2-1
CDR3 DNA: TGCAGCGTGGGGATTGGTGAGCAGTTCTTC
CDR3 protein: CSVGIGEQFF

clone size: many
D gene: .
V gene: TRBV15
J gene: TRBJ2-1
CDR3 DNA: TGTGCCACCAGCAGAGATAATGGGGATGAGCAGTTCTTC
CDR3 protein: CATSRDNGDEQFF

clone size: .
D gene: TRBD2
V gene: TRBV4-2
J gene: TRBJ2-1
CDR3 DNA: TGTGCCAGCAGCCAGGAAGGACTAGCGGGTTCGTACAATGAGCAGTTCTTC
CDR3 protein: CASSQEGLAGSYNEQFF

clone size: .
D gene: TRBD1
V gene: TRBV10-3
J gene: TRBJ1-2
CDR3 DNA: TGTGCCATCAGTGGGGAACGCCGGGACAGGGCGGATGGCTACACCTTC
CDR3 protein: CAISGERRDRADGYTF

clone size: .
D gene: TRBD1
V gene: TRBV7-2
J gene: TRBJ1-4
CDR3 DNA: TGTGCCAGCAGTCGACAGGGGATGGCAACTAATGAAAAACTGTTTTTT
CDR3 protein: CASSRQGMATNEKLFF

clone size: many
D gene: .
V gene: TRBV7-2
J gene: TRBJ1-5
CDR3 DNA: TGTGCCAGCAGCCCGAGAAGCAATCAGCCCCAGCATTTT
CDR3 protein: CASSPRSNQPQHF

clone size: many
D gene: TRBD2
V gene: TRBV20-1
J gene: TRBJ2-1
CDR3 DNA: TGCAGTGCCCCCCGATTAGTAGCGGGGGGGCGAAATGAGCAGTTCTTC
CDR3 protein: CSAPRLVAGGRNEQFF

clone size: many
D gene: .
V gene: TRBV13
J gene: TRBJ1-2
CDR3 DNA: TGTGCCAGCAGCTTACGGGGAAATGAGGTTCAGGGCTACACCTTC
CDR3 protein: CASSLRGNEVQGYTF